Listed below are T cell receptor beta chains from one sample, sequenced in a study of T-cell reconstitution after alpha-beta-depleted transplantation in children. Using its own MiXCR run on the PCR reads, TCRdb lists one record per CDR3 protein. Of around 72,000 distinct CDR3 sequences listed, roughly 4.5% were seen once; the top ten hold over 15%. Sequencing was performed on PBMCs, mostly from graft donor cells, taken 180 days after TCRalphabeta/CD19-depleted stem cell transplant. These receptors were taken from a boy less than two years old who had a stem cell transplant for acute myeloid leukemia, so the T cells may come from the graft donor. Both conserved end residues are part of each CDR3. A D gene is named only where the DNA matches it firmly. The size field is filled for only some rows; it gives once, few, many or a size class.

j_call clone_size v_call d_call cdr3_aa cdr3_nt
TRBJ2-3 many TRBV30 TRBD2 CTVSPLQREAPDTQYF TGTACCGTTTCGCCCCTTCAGCGGGAGGCCCCGGATACGCAGTATTTT
TRBJ1-2 many TRBV5-5 . CASSLVGEGYGYTF TGTGCCAGCAGCTTGGTAGGCGAGGGCTATGGCTACACCTTC
TRBJ2-2 many TRBV21-1 . CASSTYGGELFF TGTGCCAGCAGCACGTATGGCGGGGAGCTGTTTTTT
TRBJ2-1 . TRBV7-2 . CASSLAHRSYNEQFF TGTGCCAGCAGCTTAGCCCACCGCTCCTACAATGAGCAGTTCTTC
TRBJ2-5 many TRBV4-1 . CASSQVDWEVETQYF TGCGCCAGCAGCCAAGTTGACTGGGAGGTGGAGACCCAGTACTTC
TRBJ2-1 many TRBV18 . CASSYDYLNNEQFF TGTGCCAGCTCCTATGACTACCTGAACAATGAGCAGTTCTTC
TRBJ2-3 many TRBV11-1 . CASSPLAGAPILTFRADTQYF TGTGCCAGCAGCCCGTTGGCGGGGGCTCCCATCCTGACGTTTCGGGCAGATACGCAGTATTTT
TRBJ1-2 many TRBV20-1 . CSARAGTYGYTF TGCAGTGCTAGAGCGGGGACCTATGGCTACACCTTC
TRBJ1-1 many TRBV7-8 TRBD1 CASSRTRRDSMWTEAFF TGTGCCAGCAGCCGCACCCGTCGGGACAGTATGTGGACTGAAGCTTTCTTT
TRBJ2-5 many TRBV11-2 . CASSRLGVGETQYF TGTGCCAGCAGCCGCCTAGGTGTTGGAGAGACCCAGTACTTC
TRBJ2-2 many TRBV4-3 TRBD2 CASSQPGLATNTGELFF TGCGCCAGCAGCCAACCGGGACTAGCGACGAACACCGGGGAGCTGTTTTTT
TRBJ2-2 many TRBV7-2 . CASSFGQPNTGELFF TGTGCCAGCAGCTTTGGCCAGCCGAACACCGGGGAGCTGTTTTTT
TRBJ2-7 many TRBV7-2 . CASSLGPPTYEQYF TGTGCCAGCAGCTTAGGTCCCCCTACCTACGAGCAGTACTTC
TRBJ2-7 many TRBV9 . CASSVGDSLAYEQYF TGTGCCAGCAGCGTAGGAGACTCCTTGGCCTACGAGCAGTACTTC
TRBJ2-1 many TRBV20-1 . CSARALPISYNEQFF TGCAGTGCTAGAGCCCTCCCTATCTCCTACAATGAGCAGTTCTTC
TRBJ2-3 many TRBV20-1 . CSARDWSGTSTDTQYF TGCAGTGCTAGAGATTGGTCGGGGACAAGCACAGATACGCAGTATTTT
TRBJ1-5 many TRBV2 . CASSNQGGGNQPQHF TGTGCCAGCAGCAACCAGGGCGGGGGCAATCAGCCCCAGCATTTT
TRBJ2-2 many TRBV3-1 . CASSTRAHTGELFF TGTGCCAGCAGCACCCGGGCCCACACCGGGGAGCTGTTTTTT
TRBJ1-2 many TRBV12-3/TRBV12-4 TRBD1 CASSSGTGPYGYTF TGTGCCAGCAGTTCCGGGACAGGGCCTTACGGCTACACCTTC
TRBJ2-2 many TRBV28 . CASSGGINTGELFF TGTGCCAGCTCCGGCGGGATTAACACCGGGGAGCTGTTTTTT
TRBJ1-5 many TRBV7-2 . CASSFGRGGSNQPQHF TGTGCCAGCAGCTTCGGCCGGGGTGGGAGCAATCAGCCCCAGCATTTT
TRBJ2-5 many TRBV4-2 . CASSQPGTSETQYF TGTGCCAGCAGCCAACCGGGGACATCAGAGACCCAGTACTTC
TRBJ1-2 many TRBV9 . CASSAAGRKYGYTF TGTGCCAGCAGCGCCGCCGGGAGGAAATATGGCTACACCTTC
TRBJ1-5 many TRBV4-3 . CASSQDIFNQPQHF TGCGCCAGCAGCCAAGACATTTTTAATCAGCCCCAGCATTTT
TRBJ1-1 many TRBV5-1 . CASSLGRPSEAFF TGCGCCAGCAGCTTGGGGAGACCCTCTGAAGCTTTCTTT
TRBJ2-6 many TRBV20-1 . CSARETGANVLTF TGCAGTGCTAGAGAGACTGGGGCCAACGTCCTGACTTTC
TRBJ2-2 many TRBV7-9 TRBD1 CASSQGQGSNTGELFF TGTGCCAGCAGCCAAGGACAGGGATCGAACACCGGGGAGCTGTTTTTT
TRBJ1-1 many TRBV12-3/TRBV12-4 . CASSPGITTEAFF TGTGCCAGCAGTCCGGGGATCACCACTGAAGCTTTCTTT
TRBJ1-6 many TRBV12-3/TRBV12-4 . CASSFWTSSSPLHF TGTGCCAGCAGTTTCTGGACTTCTAGTTCACCCCTCCACTTT
TRBJ1-1 many TRBV5-1 TRBD1 CASSVRQGEEAFF TGCGCCAGCAGCGTTCGACAGGGCGAGGAAGCTTTCTTT